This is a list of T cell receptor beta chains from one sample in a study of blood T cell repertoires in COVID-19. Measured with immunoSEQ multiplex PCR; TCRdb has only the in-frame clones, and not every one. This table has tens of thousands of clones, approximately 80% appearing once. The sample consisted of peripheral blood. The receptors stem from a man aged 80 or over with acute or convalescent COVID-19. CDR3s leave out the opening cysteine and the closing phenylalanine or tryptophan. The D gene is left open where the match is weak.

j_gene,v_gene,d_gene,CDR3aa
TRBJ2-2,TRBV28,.,ASSSGIKNTGELF
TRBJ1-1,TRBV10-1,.,ASSRGDGTEAF
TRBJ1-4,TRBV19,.,ASTTPGRTNEKLF
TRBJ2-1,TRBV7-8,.,ASSLNRDLSSYNEQF
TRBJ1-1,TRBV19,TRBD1,ASSGTGGIRTEAF
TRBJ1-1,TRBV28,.,ASSAGTVATEAF
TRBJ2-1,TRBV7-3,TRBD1,ASSLSGQGNNEQF
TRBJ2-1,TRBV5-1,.,ASSLAAGPSYNEQF
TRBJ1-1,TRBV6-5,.,ASNGGGSGNTEAF
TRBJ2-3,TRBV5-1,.,ASSLAGGPSDTQY
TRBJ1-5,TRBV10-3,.,AIRAGDGQPQH
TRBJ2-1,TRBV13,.,ASSSLRPTKFYNEQF
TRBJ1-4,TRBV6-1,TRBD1,ASSGQGVVTNEKLF
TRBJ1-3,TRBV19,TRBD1,ASSTMGQSGNTIY